The next 31 T cell receptor beta chains were all read from a single sample in a study of blood T cell repertoires in COVID-19. Here immunoSEQ multiplex PCR was the method, and the copy in TCRdb shows in-frame clones only, minus some. The data show roughly 35,000 clones, roughly 75% seen once. Sequencing was done on a sample of peripheral blood. The receptors come from a man aged 65 to 85 with acute or convalescent COVID-19.

CDR3 amino acids: CASSRTGRNQPQHF. DNA of the CDR3: TGTGCCAGCAGCCGGACAGGGAGGAATCAGCCCCAGCATTTT. The chain joins TRBV6-2 or TRBV6-3 to TRBJ1-5; 8 bases are shared with TRBD1. The CDR3 loop spans 14 amino acids. V dropped 6 bases and J dropped 4; count of bases not matched to a gene: 5. The germline gives CDR1 MNHEY, CDR2 SVGEGT.

The chain couples TRBV29-1 to TRBJ2-7, with a possible D match to TRBD1 (6 bases). Trimming shortened V by 6 bases and J by 2 bases, and 20 bases separated the two germline ends. There are 15 residues in the CDR3. Germline V gives CDR1 SQVTM, CDR2 ANQGSEA. The CDR3 here is CSVTGTGLPPYEQYF. The CDR3 nucleotides are TGCAGCGTGACGGGAACAGGGTTACCCCCCTACGAGCAGTACTTC.

The chain uses TRBV29-1 and TRBJ1-4; the match to TRBD1 covers 9 bases. The length of the CDR3 is 14 residues. V gave up 7 bases and J gave up 11 bases; unmatched junction bases: 14. From germline, CDR1 is SQVTM and CDR2 ANQGSEA. DNA for the CDR3: TGCAGCGCCGTATCGGGACAGGGAGACAGTAAACTGTTTTTT. It yields the protein CSAVSGQGDSKLFF.

The rearrangement uses TRBV7-2 and TRBJ2-5, with 7 bases aligning to TRBD2. Trimming removed 1 base from V and 4 bases from J; junction bases left unmatched: 6. From germline, CDR1 is SGHTA and CDR2 FQGNSA. The CDR3 totals 15 residues. CDR3 DNA sequence: TGTACCAGCAGCTTAGTCGGCGGGAGTCGAGAGACCCAGTACTTC. This encodes CTSSLVGGSRETQYF. The variable domain in full, with the rest retrieved from reference TRBV7-2 and TRBJ2-5, is GAGVSQSPSNKVTEKGKDVELRCDPISGHTALYWYRQSLGQGLEFLIYFQGNSAPDKSGLPSDRFSAERTGGSVSTLTIQRTQQEDSAVYLCTSSLVGGSRETQYFGPGTRLLVL.

This chain connects TRBV28 to TRBJ1-5; the D gene is possibly TRBD1 (6 bases). The CDR3 length is 14 residues. Germline V CDR1 and CDR2: MDHEN, SYDVKM. Deletions cut 1 base from V and 4 bases from J, with 8 bases between. The CDR3 bases are TGTGCCAGCAGTTTATCAGGGGCTAATCAGCCCCAGCATTTT. Its translation: CASSLSGANQPQHF.

The J gene is TRBJ2-1, the V gene TRBV6-5; TRBD2 matches at 11 bases. The junction had 2 bases not matched to a gene; V was cut back by 4 bases and J by 3 bases. The CDR3 sequence is 15 residues long. The germline CDR1 and CDR2 sequences are MNHEY and SVGAGI. The CDR3 reads CASSSGTSGYNEQFF. CDR3 DNA sequence: TGTGCCAGCAGTTCCGGGACTAGCGGCTACAATGAGCAGTTCTTC.

V is TRBV9 and J is TRBJ2-5, with 8 bases identical to TRBD2. J lost 1 base, V lost 4 bases, and 9 bases had no gene match. This CDR3 has 16 residues. Looked up from germline, CDR1 is SGDLS and CDR2 is YYNGEE. CDR3 sequence: CASSKVGLAAQETQYF. CDR3 coding DNA: TGTGCCAGCAGCAAAGTAGGACTAGCAGCCCAAGAGACCCAGTACTTC. The variable domain in full, completed from reference TRBV9 and TRBJ2-5, reads DSGVTQTPKHLITATGQRVTLRCSPRSGDLSVYWYQQSLDQGLQFLIQYYNGEERAKGNILERFSAQQFPDLHSELNLSSLELGDSALYFCASSKVGLAAQETQYFGPGTRLLVL.

This chain connects TRBV3-1 (or the pseudogene TRBV3-2) to TRBJ1-1; possibly TRBD1 for D (5 bases). Germline CDR1 reads LGHDT; CDR2 reads YNNKEL (reference sequence). CDR3 length: 15 residues. V lost 4 bases, J lost 3 bases, and 15 bases lay in between. The CDR3 DNA reads as TGTGCCAGCAGCCGTGGGGGGACGAGAGACACTGAAGCTTTCTTT. Translation gives CASSRGGTRDTEAFF.

The V gene is TRBV2, the J gene TRBJ1-2, with D unresolved. The CDR3 loop spans 15 amino acids. CDR1 and CDR2 from the germline V gene are SNHLY and FYNNEI. V was pared by 5 bases and J by 0 bases, with 13 bases between. This CDR3 reads CASSKNRISNYGYTF. For the CDR3, the DNA is TGTGCCAGCAGTAAAAACAGAATATCTAACTATGGCTACACCTTC.

V is TRBV2 and J is TRBJ1-2; possible D gene TRBD1, 6 bases. Trimming took off 1 base at V and 4 bases at J, with 10 bases between the two ends. CDR3 length equals 14 residues. Germline-derived CDR1 and CDR2 are SNHLY and FYNNEI. The DNA of the CDR3 is TGTGCCAGCAGTGAAGACAGGGACATCTATGGCTACACCTTC. This gives the protein CASSEDRDIYGYTF.

V gene TRBV27 combines with J gene TRBJ2-7, with 9 nucleotides matching TRBD2. The CDR3 totals 14 residues. V lost 9 bases to trimming and J lost 6 bases; unmatched junction nucleotides: 12. Germline V gene sequence: CDR1 MNHEY, CDR2 SMNVEV (reference sequence). CDR3 nucleotide sequence: TGTGCCAGTAGCGGGAGAATCTGGTTGACCGAGCAGTACTTC. The encoded protein is CASSGRIWLTEQYF.

The chain carries TRBV9 and TRBJ2-1; 9 nucleotides match TRBD2. After removal of 0 bases from V and 15 bases from J, the junction contained 13 bases not matched to a gene. The length of the CDR3 is 15 residues. CDR1 and CDR2 from the germline V gene are SGDLS and YYNGEE. In nucleotides, the CDR3 is TGTGCCAGCAGCGTAGATATAGCGGGAGTACCGCTATTGTTCTTC. Protein: CASSVDIAGVPLLFF.

This rearrangement joins TRBV28 to TRBJ2-3; D unresolved. The germline V and J ends were trimmed by 2 bases and 2 bases, with 11 bases remaining between them. This CDR3 is 15 amino acids long. Per germline, CDR1 MDHEN and CDR2 SYDVKM. Here the CDR3 DNA reads TGTGCCAGCAGTTTAGGGTCGGAGATCACAGATACGCAGTATTTT. Translated: CASSLGSEITDTQYF.

This chain joins TRBV7-9 and TRBJ2-7; D is unclear. This CDR3 region has 12 residues. V was cut by 1 base and J by 8 bases, with 9 bases left in between. CDR1 is SEHNR and CDR2 is FQNEAQ in the germline V gene (reference sequence). The CDR3 loop reads CASSLDYIKQYF. CDR3 DNA: TGTGCCAGCAGCTTAGATTATATTAAGCAGTACTTC.

In DNA, the CDR3 is TGTGCCAGCAGACCCCCACCGGGGGGATTAACCTATAGCAATCAGCCCCAGCATTTT. As protein: CASRPPPGGLTYSNQPQHF. J is TRBJ1-5 and V is TRBV28, with D perhaps matching TRBD1 (5 bases). There are 19 residues in the CDR3. The V end was cut by 6 bases, the J end by 0 bases, with 24 bases between. Germline V gene data show CDR1 as MDHEN and CDR2 as SYDVKM.

The V and J genes are TRBV27 and TRBJ1-3; a possible D gene is TRBD1 (5 bases). CDR1 is MNHEY, CDR2 SMNVEV, per germline (reference sequence). V shed 5 bases and J shed 2 bases, with 10 bases lying between them. The CDR3 is made up of 14 amino acids. CDR3 sequence: CASSPDIPGNTIYF. CDR3 in DNA: TGTGCCAGCAGTCCGGACATACCTGGAAACACCATATATTTT.

The chain joins TRBV7-2 to TRBJ2-1; 7 bases fit TRBD2. The CDR3 consists of 12 residues. Trimming at V came to 4 bases and at J to 9 bases, leaving 3 bases not matched to a gene. The germline V gene encodes CDR1 SGHTA and CDR2 FQGNSA. The CDR3 is CASSWGRVEQFF. In DNA form, the CDR3 reads TGTGCCAGCAGCTGGGGGAGGGTTGAGCAGTTCTTC.

The CDR3 DNA reads TGTGCCAGCAGCTTAGGTCAGGGAGGTTACGAGCAGTACTTC. Protein sequence: CASSLGQGGYEQYF. This sequence joins TRBV11-2 and TRBJ2-7, with a possible D match to TRBD2 (6 bases). CDR3 length equals 14 residues. Germline CDR1 SGHAT, CDR2 FQNNGV. V lost 1 base and J 4 bases, leaving 11 bases between the germline ends.

The V and J genes are TRBV28 and TRBJ1-2; 10 bases line up with TRBD1. CDR1 MDHEN and CDR2 SYDVKM come from the germline V gene. CDR3 length: 13 residues. V was pared by 5 bases and J by 9 bases, with 6 bases of the junction left unmatched. The CDR3 DNA sequence: TGTGCCAGCAGTCAGGACAGGGGGAAGAGCTACACCTTC. Encoded protein: CASSQDRGKSYTF.

The chain carries TRBV5-1 and TRBJ2-7, with 8 nucleotides matching TRBD1. CDR3 length: 14 residues. Per germline, CDR1 SGHRS and CDR2 YFSETQ. Losses at the gene ends were 3 bases for V and 2 bases for J; bases not matched to a gene: 4. The CDR3, as DNA: TGCGCCAGCAGCTCCGGGACAGGAGCCTACGAGCAGTACTTC. Protein: CASSSGTGAYEQYF.

The J gene is TRBJ2-7, the V gene TRBV6-5; TRBD2 might be the D (7 bases). Trimming took off 6 bases at V and 3 bases at J, with 18 bases between the two ends. The CDR3 sequence is 15 residues long. Germline CDR1 is MNHEY and CDR2 is SVGAGI. Written as DNA, the CDR3 is TGTGCCAGCAGCCCGGGGGGCGGCCACCGCTACGAGCAGTACTTC. As protein: CASSPGGGHRYEQYF.

J is TRBJ1-3 and V is TRBV7-9; D call uncertain. V lost 1 base and J 0 bases, leaving 10 bases between the germline ends. CDR3 length equals 16 residues. Germline V gene lookup returns CDR1 SEHNR and CDR2 FQNEAQ (reference sequence). DNA for the CDR3: TGTGCCAGCAGCTTAGGGAGAGGCGGCTCTGGAAACACCATATATTTT. Protein sequence: CASSLGRGGSGNTIYF.

This clone was picked up one time. The V call is TRBV7-2, the J call TRBJ2-7; 7 bases fit TRBD1. Germline assignment: CDR1 SGHTA and CDR2 FQGNSA. The length of the CDR3 is 15 residues. The junction had 7 bases not matched to a gene; V was cut back by 5 bases and J by 0 bases. The CDR3 nucleotides read TGTGCCAGCAGCCTCGGGACAGCTATCTCCTACGAGCAGTACTTC. As protein: CASSLGTAISYEQYF.

The chain employs TRBV10-3 and TRBJ2-1; D call uncertain. The CDR3 spans 13 residues. CDR1 is ENHRY and CDR2 is SYGVKD in the germline V gene. Trimming took 0 bases from V and 9 from J, leaving 9 bases between them. CDR3 region: CAISESVDPEQFF. The CDR3 region has the DNA TGTGCCATCAGTGAGTCTGTAGATCCTGAGCAGTTCTTC.

The chain links TRBV6-2 or TRBV6-3 to TRBJ1-5; weak D call: TRBD1 (6 bases). Germline CDR1 reads MNHEY; CDR2 reads SVGEGT. The CDR3 consists of 14 residues. The V gene lost 5 bases and the J gene lost 6 bases, with 14 bases spanning the gap. The CDR3 DNA is TGTGCCAGCAGTCGGACGGAAGGGGGTCAGCCCCAGCATTTT. This sequence encodes CASSRTEGGQPQHF.

This clone showed up just a few times. The genes are TRBV2 and TRBJ1-5; the match to TRBD1 covers 7 bases. In germline, CDR1 is SNHLY, CDR2 FYNNEI. The CDR3 spans 16 residues. V was pared by 6 bases and J by 4 bases, with 12 bases of the junction left unmatched. DNA for the CDR3: TGTGCCAGCAGCAAAGACAGGGCGCATACAAATCAGCCCCAGCATTTT. Its translation is CASSKDRAHTNQPQHF.

This clone was seen only a few times. V is TRBV7-2 and J is TRBJ1-5; 8 nucleotides match TRBD1. V was pared by 3 bases and J by 0 bases, with 7 bases of the junction left unmatched. The CDR3 spans 17 residues. Germline values: CDR1 SGHTA, CDR2 FQGNSA. CDR3 bases: TGTGCCAGCAGCTTTGGACAGGGAGGGTATAGCAATCAGCCCCAGCATTTT. Its translation is CASSFGQGGYSNQPQHF.

V and J are TRBV19 and TRBJ1-2; no definite D call. Germline-derived CDR1 and CDR2 are LNHDA and SQIVND (reference sequence). V was trimmed by 6 bases and J by 7 bases, leaving 15 bases between them. The CDR3 contains 13 residues. Here the CDR3 reads CASSAGYSLGYTF. The CDR3 nucleotides are TGTGCCAGTAGCGCCGGTTACAGTCTTGGCTACACCTTC.

V is TRBV7-2 and J is TRBJ2-1; D possibly corresponds to TRBD1 (6 bases). The germline CDR1 and CDR2 sequences are SGHTA and FQGNSA. V lost 3 bases and J lost 6, with 9 bases in between. The CDR3 extends over 13 amino acids. Written as DNA, the CDR3 is TGTGCCAGCAGCTTGGGACAAATCAATGAGCAGTTCTTC. Its protein is CASSLGQINEQFF.

The rearrangement joins TRBV10-1 to TRBJ2-7; possible D gene TRBD1, 5 bases. V lost 6 bases and J lost 5, with 8 bases in between. The germline CDR1 and CDR2 sequences are WNHNN and SYGVQD (reference sequence). This CDR3 has 11 residues. This CDR3 reads CASSQGNEQYF. CDR3 bases: TGCGCCAGCAGCCAGGGCAACGAGCAGTACTTC.

The chain uses TRBV15 and TRBJ2-1; no reliable D call. Trimming removed 1 base at V and 3 bases at J, with 4 bases between. The germline CDR1 and CDR2 sequences are LNHNV and YYDKDF (reference sequence). This CDR3 has 13 residues. CDR3 coding DNA: TGTGCCACCAGCAGAGTCCGCTACAATGAGCAGTTCTTC. Residues: CATSRVRYNEQFF.